This T cell receptor (beta chain) is drawn from a study of CD8+ T cells in alopecia areata. Study summary: Treatment comprised oral tofacitinib, 5 to 10 mg twice daily, in treated patients.

Reverse transcription of extracted RNA yielded cDNA, which provided the sequencing template. TCRdb's table, derived via immunoSEQ multiplex PCR, lists solely in-frame clones and lacks some. The table records tens of thousands of clones, under 75% of them present only once. The V gene lost 0 bases and the J gene lost 0 bases, with 12 bases spanning the gap. The CDR3 loop spans 18 amino acids. Germline V gene sequence: CDR1 LNHNV, CDR2 YYDKDF (reference sequence). Individuals with alopecia areata gave both lesional scalp punch biopsies and peripheral blood for collection. Only a few counts were recorded for this clone.

Sample: CD8+ T cells sorted from blood, taken at week 0. The clonotype was recovered from a human donor with alopecia areata. The chain combines TRBV15 with TRBJ2-6, with D hard to call. The DNA of the CDR3 is TGTGCCACCAGCAGAGATGACCAGAGCTACTCTGGGGCCAACGTCCTGACTTTC. Amino acids: CATSRDDQSYSGANVLTF.